Listed below are T cell receptor beta chains from one sample, sequenced in a study of cytomegalovirus exposure and HLA in healthy donors. Produced via immunoSEQ multiplex PCR; TCRdb's table is partial and in-frame only. The top ten clones hold 0.71% of a sample with hundreds of thousands of clones, approximately 80% of them seen once. What was sequenced was PBMCs. The receptors were gathered from a boy younger than 10 in good health and CMV-seronegative. CDR3s include the opening cysteine and the closing phenylalanine or tryptophan. D genes are given only for firm matches. The listing skips clone size in some rows; elsewhere it reads once, few, many or a size class.

once	TRBV7-2	TRBJ2-7	-	CASSLERAYEQYF	TGTGCCAGCAGCTTAGAACGCGCATACGAGCAGTACTTC
-	TRBV6-6	TRBJ1-2	-	CASSLPGADYGYTF	TGTGCCAGCAGCCTCCCTGGGGCGGACTATGGCTACACCTTC
-	TRBV13	TRBJ2-7	TRBD2	CASSLGRRGRDHEQYF	TGTGCCAGCAGCTTAGGCCGGCGCGGGAGGGACCACGAGCAGTACTTC
few	TRBV10-3	TRBJ1-1	TRBD1	CAISEGTTGETEAFF	TGTGCCATCAGTGAAGGTACGACAGGGGAAACTGAAGCTTTCTTT
-	TRBV10-2	TRBJ2-6	TRBD1	CASSTGTGTANVLTF	TGCGCCAGCAGTACCGGGACAGGGACGGCCAACGTCCTGACTTTC
-	TRBV2	TRBJ1-6	-	CASSEFGAHSLSPLHF	TGTGCCAGCAGTGAGTTCGGTGCCCACTCCCTCTCACCCCTCCACTTT
-	TRBV5-5	TRBJ2-1	-	CASSLGASDGNEQFF	TGTGCCAGCAGCTTGGGGGCTAGCGACGGGAATGAGCAGTTCTTC
-	TRBV6-5	TRBJ1-2	TRBD1	CASSLRTGISGYTF	TGTGCCAGCAGTCTTCGGACAGGGATAAGTGGCTACACCTTC
-	TRBV19	TRBJ2-7	TRBD1	CASINCWRQGTCEQYF	TGTGCCAGTATTAACTGCTGGAGACAGGGAACGTGCGAGCAGTACTTC
-	TRBV6-1	TRBJ2-7	-	CASNPGLLTYEQYF	TGTGCCAGCAATCCGGGACTCCTGACCTACGAGCAGTACTTC
-	TRBV6-1	TRBJ1-2	TRBD1	CASRGGTGWGYGYPF	TGTGCCAGCAGGGGCGGGACAGGGTGGGGCTATGGCTACCCCTTC
-	TRBV2	TRBJ1-2	-	CASSDFPGEGYTF	TGTGCCAGCAGTGATTTCCCCGGGGAGGGCTACACCTTC
-	TRBV30	TRBJ1-2	-	CAWSVTPNYGYTF	TGTGCCTGGAGTGTAACACCTAACTATGGCTACACCTTC
-	TRBV18	TRBJ1-1	-	CASSPRGGTEAFF	TGTGCCAGCTCACCAAGGGGGGGAACTGAAGCTTTCTTT
-	TRBV27	TRBJ2-1	-	CASSLTGTEQFF	TGTGCCAGCAGTCTCACCGGGACAGAGCAGTTCTTC
-	TRBV30	TRBJ2-7	TRBD2	CAWASILTSGHSYEQYF	TGTGCCTGGGCCTCGATTCTGACTAGCGGGCATTCCTACGAGCAGTACTTC
-	TRBV7-2	TRBJ2-6	-	CASSLVPLGRPGANVLTF	TGTGCCAGCAGCTTAGTCCCCCTAGGCCGACCTGGGGCCAACGTCCTGACTTTC
-	TRBV27	TRBJ2-1	TRBD1	CASSLSSGTGRFF	TGTGCCAGCAGTTTGTCTTCCGGGACAGGCAGGTTCTTC
once	TRBV10-2	TRBJ1-1	-	CASIGWNTEAFF	TGCGCCAGCATCGGTTGGAACACTGAAGCTTTCTTT
-	TRBV23-1	TRBJ1-2	TRBD1	CASTPIGGSPVVEGYTF	TGCGCCAGCACTCCGATAGGGGGCAGCCCAGTGGTAGAGGGCTACACCTTC
-	TRBV7-9	TRBJ2-1	TRBD1	CASTGTVYNEQFF	TGTGCCAGCACCGGGACAGTCTACAATGAGCAGTTCTTC
-	TRBV10-3	TRBJ2-7	TRBD2	CAISLGTSESEQYF	TGTGCCATCAGTCTCGGGACTAGCGAGAGCGAGCAGTACTTC